This T cell receptor beta chain was sequenced in a study of blood T cells in healthy people across ages. Then a second PCR, running about 6 to 12 cycles, was carried out with a sample-barcoded 5' primer and a J-beta primer mix. Tagging of each cDNA molecule was performed by a template-switch adaptor with 12 random nucleotides. TCRdb re-called the 5' RACE reads through MiXCR, storing one row per CDR3 protein. The data hold about 1.7 million distinct CDR3 sequences, with roughly 28% observed a single time. A few counts support this clonotype. The CDR3 runs to 13 residues. Germline CDR1 SGHTA, CDR2 FQGTGA. With V trimmed by 4 bases and J by 8 bases, 1 base remained unmatched. Donor samples were obtained from healthy Caucasian individuals from Russia, aged about 6 to 95. The sample, around 10 milliliters of peripheral blood, was drawn from each donor. The extraction recovered at least 5.5 micrograms of total RNA per sample.

Sequencing was carried out using blood. The source is a woman under 40 in good health. The chain carries TRBV7-3 and TRBJ1-6, with 8 bases aligning to TRBD1. The DNA of the CDR3 is TGTGCCAGCAGCTCGACAGGGGATTCACCCCTCCACTTT. Residues: CASSSTGDSPLHF.